The TCR beta chain under discussion was sequenced for a study of blood T cell repertoires in COVID-19 (TCRdb year 2020). For context, the study as a whole: Samples from collaborators originated in the United States, Italy and Spain and spanned both the acute and convalescent phases of COVID-19. The prospective study material was composed of cDNA or gDNA derived from T cells, B-cell-depleted T cells, or PBMCs. Deeply sampled blood TCRbeta repertoires from subjects exposed to, actively infected with, or recovered from COVID-19 were included in the dataset. The repertoires were released in a freely available public database meant as a resource for research on the immune response to SARS-CoV-2. Samples were obtained from the ongoing ImmuneRACE study (first 160 participants) and from about 1,300 subjects provided by 6 global collaborators. The sample metadata nearly always contained a de-identified subject ID, COVID-19 status, age in years and sex. HLA class I and class II types, where available, came from metadata supplied by the sample provider rather than from assay-based typing. What the authors observed across the whole study: How much clinical and demographic metadata was included differed by source and by participant, and the metadata was provided uncurated.

About this clone: Its recognized antigen is unknown. The record has no base qualities; no much larger clone is one base away.

CDR1 and CDR2 are read off the germline V gene (reference sequence) as MNHEY and SMNVEV. V is trimmed back by 6 bases and J by 0 bases, and the junction contains 13 bases that no gene match accounts for. The CDR3 runs 18 residues from the cysteine to the phenylalanine. Only the CDR3 portion is preserved as DNA: 54 bases, with reading frame beginning at the first base. Another Seattle source contributed samples from volunteer blood donors who had recovered from COVID-19. The collaborating institutions used their own protocols to collect whole blood in K2EDTA tubes. Collaborator samples were shipped for TCRbeta analysis as frozen whole blood, isolated PBMCs, or DNA extracted from either sample type. The immunoSEQ Assay, a bias-controlled multiplex PCR, was used to amplify TCRbeta CDR3 regions from genomic DNA. The paper's processing steps were these. The number of nucleated cells in each sample was estimated by amplification of reference gene primers within the assay. Sequence reads were collapsed and filtered to measure the absolute abundance of every unique TCRbeta CDR3 rearrangement. For each sample, productive Simpson clonality was calculated as the square root of Simpson's diversity index over productive rearrangements. Held by TCRdb, this immuneACCESS table contains in-frame sequences only and omits some clones. Under half of the omission traces to an unresolved V gene where checked; the cause of the rest is unknown. D and trimming come from the DNA, and the V and J calls and clone size come from that table. In all, the sample holds a few hundred thousand clones, and approximately 89% of those were seen once. About 9.8% of the sample goes to the ten largest clones.

Sequencing was carried out using peripheral blood. Recombination linked TRBV27 to TRBJ1-5, and 8 junctional nucleotides match TRBD1. The sequence was obtained from a man aged 35 to 55 who had recovered from COVID-19. The DNA sequence is as follows: TGTGCCAGCAGACAACGTGGACAGGGTTCTTATAGCAATCAGCCCCAGCATTTT. This codes for CASRQRGQGSYSNQPQHF.